One and the same sample provided the 13 T cell receptor beta chains below, sequenced in a study of blood T cell repertoires in COVID-19. Repertoires were generated with immunoSEQ multiplex PCR, while TCRdb's copy carries only in-frame clones and drops some. This sample has some 66,000 clones, with roughly nine tenths found just once. Input material: peripheral blood. The source is a human donor in a cohort sampled during active COVID-19.

The rearrangement joins TRBV14 to TRBJ1-6, with D tentatively TRBD1 (6 bases). Per the germline V gene, CDR1 is SGHDN and CDR2 is FVKESK. There are 14 residues in the CDR3. Trimming pared 1 base from V and 9 bases from J, leaving 10 bases between. In DNA, the CDR3 is TGTGCCAGCAGCCAAGTAATCAGGGGTTCACCCCTCCACTTT. It encodes CASSQVIRGSPLHF.

J is TRBJ2-7 and V is TRBV4-2; D is possibly TRBD2 (6 bases). Trimming shortened V by 5 bases and J by 1 base, and 18 bases separated the two germline ends. This CDR3 is built from 16 residues. Per germline, CDR1 LGHNA and CDR2 YNFKEQ. The CDR3 bases are TGTGCCAGCAGCTACCAAGCGCGGGACTCTTCCTACGAGCAGTACTTC. It is translated as CASSYQARDSSYEQYF.

The chain is built from TRBV12-3 or TRBV12-4 and TRBJ2-7, with a weak D call TRBD2 (5 bases). The CDR3 has 13 amino acids. V was cut by 4 bases and J by 2 bases, with 9 bases left in between. CDR3 nucleotides: TGTGCCAGCAGTTGGACTGCCCCCTACGAGCAGTACTTC. Residues: CASSWTAPYEQYF.

J is TRBJ1-1 and V is TRBV18, with 10 bases lining up with TRBD1. The length of the CDR3 is 15 residues. V was clipped by 3 bases and J by 5 bases; unmatched bases: 6. Per the germline V gene, CDR1 is KGHSH and CDR2 is LQKENI. The CDR3 spells CASSPRQGAGTEAFF. The CDR3 DNA is TGTGCCAGCTCACCGCGACAGGGGGCAGGTACTGAAGCTTTCTTT.

The rearrangement links TRBV7-9 to TRBJ2-5, with D hard to call. Deletions cut 5 bases from V and 2 bases from J, with 9 bases between. From germline, CDR1 is SEHNR and CDR2 FQNEAQ (reference sequence). The CDR3 runs to 13 residues. CDR3 sequence: CASSLTPQETQYF. For the CDR3, the DNA is TGTGCCAGCAGCCTAACTCCACAAGAGACCCAGTACTTC. Full variable domain (missing parts from reference TRBV7-9 and TRBJ2-5): DTGVSQNPRHKITKRGQNVTFRCDPISEHNRLYWYRQTLGQGPEFLTYFQNEAQLEKSRLLSDRFSAERPKGSFSTLEIQRTEQGDSAMYLCASSLTPQETQYFGPGTRLLVL.

This chain connects TRBV7-2 to TRBJ2-2, with 8 bases that match TRBD2. Germline V gene data show CDR1 as SGHTA and CDR2 as FQGNSA. Trimming removed 10 bases from V and 7 bases from J; junction bases left unmatched: 11. There are 14 residues in the CDR3. The CDR3 nucleotides read TGTGCCACTAGACGCGGGGGGCTGTTCGGGGAGCTGTTTTTT. It codes for CATRRGGLFGELFF.

CDR3 sequence reads: CASSEIGQGYYEQYF. In DNA, the CDR3 is TGTGCCAGCAGTGAAATCGGACAGGGATACTACGAGCAGTACTTC. The chain carries TRBV6-1 and TRBJ2-7, with 8 bases identical to TRBD1. With V trimmed by 2 bases and J by 3 bases, 6 bases remained unmatched. The CDR3 spans 15 residues. Germline assignment: CDR1 MNHNS and CDR2 SASEGT.

V and J are TRBV19 and TRBJ1-2, with 8 bases identical to TRBD1. Looked up from germline, CDR1 is LNHDA and CDR2 is SQIVND (reference sequence). After removal of 5 bases from V and 7 bases from J, the junction contained 9 bases not matched to a gene. The CDR3 extends over 14 amino acids. The CDR3 nucleotides are TGTGCCAGTAGTGTCGGACAGGGAATAGGTGGCTACACCTTC. It codes for CASSVGQGIGGYTF.

CDR3 sequence reads: CAHGSGGGTEAFF. CDR3 DNA sequence: TGTGCCCATGGGTCGGGGGGAGGAACTGAAGCTTTCTTT. This chain joins TRBV2 and TRBJ1-1; D may be TRBD1 (5 bases). CDR1 is SNHLY and CDR2 is FYNNEI in the germline V gene. The CDR3 is made up of 13 amino acids. The V gene lost 11 bases and the J gene lost 5 bases, with 18 bases spanning the gap.

The chain has TRBV27 and TRBJ2-2; no firm D call. Germline-derived CDR1 and CDR2 are MNHEY and SMNVEV (reference sequence). The length of the CDR3 is 15 residues. Deletions cut 1 base from V and 4 bases from J, with 10 bases between. The CDR3, as DNA: TGTGCCAGCAGTTTATATGGAACGGGCACCGGGGAGCTGTTTTTT. It yields the protein CASSLYGTGTGELFF.

This clone showed up just once. This chain links TRBV4-1 with TRBJ1-1; tentative D call: TRBD1 (6 bases). Germline V CDR1 and CDR2: MGHRA, YSYEKL. This CDR3 is 15 amino acids long. With 1 base removed from V and 1 base from J, the gap between germline ends came to 10 bases. The DNA of the CDR3 is TGCGCCAGCAGCCAAGGAGTGGGACAGAACACTGAAGCTTTCTTT. Translated, it gives CASSQGVGQNTEAFF.

V gene TRBV6-2 or TRBV6-3 combines with J gene TRBJ1-1; TRBD1 aligns across 12 bases. V was pared by 2 bases and J by 10 bases, with 5 bases of the junction left unmatched. Per germline, CDR1 MNHEY and CDR2 SVGEGT. CDR3 size: 14 residues. In nucleotides, the CDR3 is TGTGCCAGCAGTTACCCCGGGACAGGGGGCTCAGCTTTCTTT. This translates into CASSYPGTGGSAFF.

The chain carries TRBV6-2 or TRBV6-3 and TRBJ2-5; the match to TRBD2 covers 8 bases. Unmatched junction bases numbered 10, after V lost 5 bases and J lost 5 bases. The CDR3 has 15 residues. Germline V gene lookup returns CDR1 MNHEY and CDR2 SVGEGT. CDR3 amino acids: CASSPLSGDTETQYF. The CDR3 nucleotides are TGTGCCAGCAGTCCCCTTAGCGGGGACACGGAGACCCAGTACTTC.